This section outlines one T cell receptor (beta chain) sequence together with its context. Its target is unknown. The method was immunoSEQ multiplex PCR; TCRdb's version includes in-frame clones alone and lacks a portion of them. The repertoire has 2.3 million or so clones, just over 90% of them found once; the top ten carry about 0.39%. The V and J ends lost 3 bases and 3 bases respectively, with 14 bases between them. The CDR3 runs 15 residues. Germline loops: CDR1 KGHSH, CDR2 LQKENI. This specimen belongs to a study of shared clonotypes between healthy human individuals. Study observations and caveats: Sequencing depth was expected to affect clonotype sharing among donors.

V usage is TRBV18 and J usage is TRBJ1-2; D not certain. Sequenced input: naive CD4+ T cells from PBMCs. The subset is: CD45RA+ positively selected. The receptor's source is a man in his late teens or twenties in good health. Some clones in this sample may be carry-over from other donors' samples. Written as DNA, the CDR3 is TGTGCCAGCTCACCGGGAAAAAGTATCCACTATGGCTACACCTTC. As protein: CASSPGKSIHYGYTF.